Below, 17 T cell receptor beta chains from the same sample are listed, as sequenced in a study of shared clonotypes between healthy human individuals. Produced via immunoSEQ multiplex PCR; TCRdb's table is partial and in-frame only. The sample includes about 110,000 clones, about 70% of them seen just once. Sample: memory CD8+ T cells sorted from blood. Stated subset: CD45RO+ cells pooled with CCR7-negative TemRA cells. The receptors come from a young woman in good health.

About this clone: A junction end diverges from the germline sequence, so it may reflect a read error. The chain links TRBV10-3 to TRBJ2-7; possibly TRBD1 for D (6 bases). CDR3 length equals 15 residues. CDR1 is ENHRY, CDR2 SYGVKD, per germline. The CDR3 sequence is CASSYVTGSSYEQYF. The CDR3 region has the DNA TGTGCCAGCAGTTACGTTACAGGGTCCTCCTACGAGCAGTACTTC.

This rearrangement joins TRBV5-6 to TRBJ2-7; 7 nucleotides agree with TRBD1. The trim removed 2 bases at V and 7 bases at J, leaving 6 bases unmatched. The CDR3 is 13 residues long. Germline values: CDR1 SGHDT, CDR2 YYEEEE. The CDR3 sequence: CASSFLDRVEQYF. The DNA of the CDR3 is TGTGCCAGCAGCTTCCTCGACAGGGTAGAGCAGTACTTC.

The chain combines TRBV11-2 with TRBJ1-4, with 9 positions matching TRBD1. CDR3 length: 14 amino acids. The trim removed 4 bases at V and 11 bases at J, leaving 8 bases unmatched. The germline gives CDR1 SGHAT, CDR2 FQNNGV. Here the CDR3 reads CASSSGQGTRKLFF. CDR3 nucleotide sequence: TGTGCCAGCAGCTCGGGACAGGGAACGAGGAAACTGTTTTTT.

CDR3 region: CASRSNTEAFF. In DNA, the CDR3 is TGTGCCAGCAGGTCGAACACTGAAGCTTTCTTT. The V and J genes are TRBV27 and TRBJ1-1; no clear D gene. Trimming stripped 6 bases from V and 1 base from J, with 3 bases between. CDR3 size: 11 residues. CDR1 MNHEY and CDR2 SMNVEV come from the germline V gene (reference sequence).

This clone showed up just a few times. V is TRBV25-1 and J is TRBJ2-1, with D perhaps TRBD1 (5 bases). CDR3 length: 15 residues. V lost 4 bases, J lost 4 bases, and 14 bases lay in between. Germline assignment: CDR1 MGHDK and CDR2 SYGVNS. DNA for the CDR3: TGTGCCAGCAGTGGTAGCCAGGGTGATTACAATGAGCAGTTCTTC. As protein: CASSGSQGDYNEQFF. The whole variable domain, remainder taken from reference TRBV25-1 and TRBJ2-1, is EADIYQTPRYLVIGTGKKITLECSQTMGHDKMYWYQQDPGMELHLIHYSYGVNSTEKGDLSSESTVSRIRTEHFPLTLESARPSHTSQYLCASSGSQGDYNEQFFGPGTRLTVL.

V usage is TRBV6-1 and J usage is TRBJ2-6; tentatively, D is TRBD1 or TRBD2 (5 bases each). The CDR3 length is 15 residues. CDR1 and CDR2 from the germline V gene are MNHNS and SASEGT. V dropped 7 bases and J dropped 0 bases, with 10 bases sitting between them. The CDR3 DNA follows: TGTGCCAGCACCCGGGACGACTCTGGGGCCAACGTCCTGACTTTC. It encodes CASTRDDSGANVLTF.

The rearrangement links TRBV18 to TRBJ1-5; D ambiguous. CDR3 length: 14 residues. Germline values: CDR1 KGHSH, CDR2 LQKENI. The V end lost 0 bases, the J end lost 7 bases, and 10 bases lay between the germline ends. CDR3 amino acids: CASSPPGAGQPQHF. The CDR3 coding sequence is TGTGCCAGCTCACCACCGGGAGCCGGCCAGCCCCAGCATTTT. Drawing the rest from reference TRBV18 and TRBJ1-5, the complete variable domain is NAGVMQNPRHLVRRRGQEARLRCSPMKGHSHVYWYRQLPEEGLKFMVYLQKENIIDESGMPKERFSAEFPKEGPSILRIQQVVRGDSAAYFCASSPPGAGQPQHFGDGTRLSIL.

The chain employs TRBV28 and TRBJ1-1; D is unclear. The germline V gene encodes CDR1 MDHEN and CDR2 SYDVKM. V was clipped by 1 base and J by 4 bases, with 10 bases between them. The length of the CDR3 is 14 residues. Here the CDR3 reads CASSLFWEPTEAFF. DNA of the CDR3: TGTGCCAGCAGTTTATTCTGGGAGCCCACTGAAGCTTTCTTT.

The rearrangement links TRBV30 to TRBJ2-1; 7 bases fit TRBD1. This CDR3 is built from 13 residues. Unmatched junction bases numbered 3, after V lost 5 bases and J lost 2 bases. Germline assignment: CDR1 GTSNPN and CDR2 SVGIG (reference sequence). This chain's CDR3 is CAWEGAPYNEQFF. The CDR3 coding sequence is TGTGCCTGGGAGGGGGCTCCCTACAATGAGCAGTTCTTC.

This clone was seen only a few times. The gene calls are TRBV11-2 and TRBJ2-5; 7 nucleotides line up with TRBD1. The J call may be wrong; the DNA end is better matched by TRBJ2-7. CDR1 and CDR2 (germline): SGHAT, FQNNGV. This CDR3 region has 14 residues. CDR3 loop: CASSHTGASYEQYF. The CDR3 region has the DNA TGTGCCAGCAGCCATACAGGGGCATCCTACGAGCAGTACTTC.

The chain joins TRBV4-2 to TRBJ2-5; TRBD2 aligns across 8 bases. TRBJ2-7 explains the end of the DNA better; the J call may be wrong. Per the germline V gene, CDR1 is LGHNA and CDR2 is YNFKEQ. The CDR3 consists of 16 residues. This chain's CDR3 is CASSQILADTSYEQYF. The CDR3 DNA sequence: TGTGCCAGCAGCCAAATACTAGCGGATACCTCCTACGAGCAGTACTTC.

The rearrangement links TRBV19 to TRBJ1-2; 7 bases agree with TRBD1. Germline V gene data show CDR1 as LNHDA and CDR2 as SQIVND (reference sequence). The CDR3 extends over 17 amino acids. The V segment lost 3 bases and the J segment 6 bases; nucleotides outside the gene matches: 16. DNA of the CDR3: TGTGCCAGTAGTATTTCCCCGGACAGGAAAAATAGGGATGGCTACACCTTC. This codes for CASSISPDRKNRDGYTF.

This rearrangement joins TRBV25-1 to TRBJ2-1; TRBD2 agrees at 14 bases. This CDR3 spans 14 amino acids. Losses at the gene ends were 8 bases for V and 5 bases for J; bases not matched to a gene: 2. Looked up from germline, CDR1 is MGHDK and CDR2 is SYGVNS. The CDR3 DNA reads as TGTGCCAGCGGGGGACTAGCGGGGGACAATGAGCAGTTCTTC. It encodes CASGGLAGDNEQFF. Looking up the rest from reference TRBV25-1 and TRBJ2-1 gives the full variable domain: EADIYQTPRYLVIGTGKKITLECSQTMGHDKMYWYQQDPGMELHLIHYSYGVNSTEKGDLSSESTVSRIRTEHFPLTLESARPSHTSQYLCASGGLAGDNEQFFGPGTRLTVL.

This chain uses TRBV7-2 with TRBJ2-7, with TRBD2 matching 9 bases. V lost 4 bases, J lost 2 bases, and 12 bases stayed unmatched. Germline V gene lookup returns CDR1 SGHTA and CDR2 FQGNSA. This CDR3 contains 17 residues. CDR3 nucleotide sequence: TGTGCCAGCAGCTCCCGCGGATCTCCTAGCGGGACCTACGAGCAGTACTTC. This sequence encodes CASSSRGSPSGTYEQYF. Complete variable domain (other parts from reference TRBV7-2 and TRBJ2-7): GAGVSQSPSNKVTEKGKDVELRCDPISGHTALYWYRQSLGQGLEFLIYFQGNSAPDKSGLPSDRFSAERTGGSVSTLTIQRTQQEDSAVYLCASSSRGSPSGTYEQYFGPGTRLTVT.

This chain links TRBV6-1 with TRBJ2-7; 9 positions agree with TRBD1. CDR1 is MNHNS and CDR2 is SASEGT in the germline V gene. The CDR3 is 14 amino acids. J gave up 3 bases and V 5 bases, and 5 bases lay outside the gene matches. The CDR3 DNA sequence: TGTGCCAGCAGTACCGGGACAGGGATCTACGAGCAGTACTTC. This codes for CASSTGTGIYEQYF.

V gene TRBV2 combines with J gene TRBJ1-3; possibly TRBD1 for D (5 bases). V dropped 6 bases and J dropped 0 bases, with 9 bases sitting between them. Germline loops: CDR1 SNHLY, CDR2 FYNNEI. The CDR3 is 14 residues long. The DNA for the CDR3 is TGTGCCAGCAGCCAAGACAGCTCTGGAAACACCATATATTTT. Residues: CASSQDSSGNTIYF. Drawing the rest from reference TRBV2 and TRBJ1-3, the complete variable domain is EPEVTQTPSHQVTQMGQEVILRCVPISNHLYFYWYRQILGQKVEFLVSFYNNEISEKSEIFDDQFSVERPDGSNFTLKIRSTKLEDSAMYFCASSQDSSGNTIYFGEGSWLTVV.

The gene calls are TRBV5-4 and TRBJ2-7; D perhaps matches TRBD1 (8 bases). This CDR3 has 17 residues. The V and J ends lost 2 bases and 2 bases respectively, with 20 bases between them. Germline assignment: CDR1 SGHNT and CDR2 YYREEE (reference sequence). The CDR3 reads CASSFDKRDRIPYEQYF. The CDR3 bases are TGTGCCAGCAGCTTCGACAAGCGGGACAGGATTCCCTACGAGCAGTACTTC.